The 15 T cell receptor beta chains below were found in one sample sequenced in a study of OX40 agonist ivuxolimab in advanced cancers. Repertoires were generated with immunoSEQ multiplex PCR, while TCRdb's copy carries only in-frame clones and drops some. The sample carries under 50,000 clones, around 86% recorded once. Sequencing used CD4+ or CD8+ T cells sorted from blood, obtained in a trial of the OX40 agonist ivuxolimab. These TCRs come from an adult with an advanced solid tumor such as melanoma, head and neck, liver or kidney cancer.

This clone was counted between two and nine times. The V and J genes are TRBV27 and TRBJ2-3; D is unclear. Between the trimmed V and J ends, which lost 8 bases and 0 bases, there was a span of 9 bases. The germline V gene has CDR1 MNHEY and CDR2 SMNVEV (reference sequence). The CDR3 has 13 amino acids. The CDR3 region is CASGLTSTDTQYF. The DNA for the CDR3 is TGTGCCAGCGGGTTAACGAGCACAGATACGCAGTATTTT.

The chain is built from TRBV6-5 and TRBJ1-2; D not certain. The CDR3 has 13 residues. Germline loops: CDR1 MNHEY, CDR2 SVGAGI. The V end lost 2 bases, the J end lost 7 bases, and 11 bases lay between the germline ends. CDR3: CASSYGGGLGYTF. CDR3 DNA: TGTGCCAGCAGTTACGGTGGAGGGCTTGGCTACACCTTC.

This chain links TRBV4-1 with TRBJ2-2; 8 bases align to TRBD1. J lost 6 bases, V lost 0 bases, and 9 bases had no gene match. CDR3 size: 17 residues. From germline, CDR1 is MGHRA and CDR2 YSYEKL. The CDR3 loop is CASSQDYRTGYSGELFF. The CDR3 coding sequence is TGCGCCAGCAGCCAAGATTATCGGACAGGGTATTCCGGGGAGCTGTTTTTT.

By frequency in the sample, this clone is medium-sized. CDR3: CASSEPPGSSNQPQHF. The DNA of the CDR3 is TGTGCCAGCAGTGAACCCCCAGGATCTAGCAATCAGCCCCAGCATTTT. This sequence joins TRBV6-1 and TRBJ1-5, with D uncertain. Germline V gives CDR1 MNHNS, CDR2 SASEGT. The CDR3 consists of 16 residues. Trimming removed 2 bases at V and 0 bases at J, with 11 bases between.

V and J are TRBV5-6 and TRBJ2-5; D is unclear. The CDR3 is 13 amino acids. Trimming removed 0 bases at V and 5 bases at J, with 8 bases between. CDR1 is SGHDT and CDR2 is YYEEEE in the germline V gene. CDR3 sequence reads: CASSLENRETQYF. The CDR3 nucleotides read TGTGCCAGCAGCTTGGAAAACCGGGAGACCCAGTACTTC. Filled out from reference TRBV5-6 and TRBJ2-5, the complete variable domain reads DAGVTQSPTHLIKTRGQQVTLRCSPKSGHDTVSWYQQALGQGPQFIFQYYEEEERQRGNFPDRFSGHQFPNYSSELNVNALLLGDSALYLCASSLENRETQYFGPGTRLLVL.

The rearrangement joins TRBV5-6 to TRBJ2-5, with a possible D match to TRBD1 (5 bases). Germline CDR1 and CDR2: SGHDT and YYEEEE. CDR3 length equals 12 residues. V lost 4 bases and J lost 13, with 17 bases in between. DNA of the CDR3: TGTGCCAGCAGCGGGGCGTTTCACCGCCGGTACTTC. Encoded protein: CASSGAFHRRYF.

The rearrangement uses TRBV7-9 and TRBJ2-3; 8 bases are a match to TRBD2. V dropped 4 bases and J dropped 2; count of bases not matched to a gene: 11. The V gene's germline CDR1 is SEHNR and CDR2 FQNEAQ (reference sequence). This CDR3 has 17 amino acids. The CDR3 sequence: CASSSKSGGSYTDTQYF. In nucleotides, the CDR3 is TGTGCCAGCAGCTCAAAGTCGGGAGGGAGCTACACAGATACGCAGTATTTT.

The chain carries TRBV29-1 and TRBJ2-7; TRBD1 agrees at 12 bases. This CDR3 is 13 amino acids long. J gave up 5 bases and V 7 bases, and 6 bases lay outside the gene matches. Germline V CDR1 and CDR2: SQVTM, ANQGSEA. CDR3 in amino acids: CSAPGTGGHEQYF. CDR3 nucleotides: TGCAGCGCCCCCGGGACAGGGGGCCACGAGCAGTACTTC.

This clone has more than one count but fewer than ten. The V call is TRBV9, the J call TRBJ1-2; tentative D call: TRBD1 (6 bases). The V gene lost 0 bases and the J gene lost 4 bases, with 16 bases spanning the gap. Germline loops: CDR1 SGDLS, CDR2 YYNGEE. The CDR3 totals 16 residues. The CDR3 region is CASSVGWQGTSYGYTF. The DNA of the CDR3 is TGTGCCAGCAGCGTAGGTTGGCAGGGGACGAGCTATGGCTACACCTTC.

Relative to its sample, this clone is medium-sized. The chain recombines TRBV6-5 with TRBJ2-2; 7 nucleotides align to TRBD2. The length of the CDR3 is 15 residues. Germline values: CDR1 MNHEY, CDR2 SVGAGI. Trimming removed 6 bases from V and 0 bases from J; junction bases left unmatched: 4. The CDR3 DNA sequence: TGTGCCAGCAGACCGAGCGGGGCGAACACCGGGGAGCTGTTTTTT. It encodes CASRPSGANTGELFF.

This clone came up once. One end of the junction varies from germline; a read error may be responsible. The chain uses TRBV5-4 and TRBJ2-7, with 7 bases aligning to TRBD1. There are 13 residues in the CDR3. Germline V gene sequence: CDR1 SGHNT, CDR2 YYREEE (reference sequence). CDR3 nucleotides: TGTGCCAGCAGCCCAGGGGGATCCTACGGGCAGTACTTC. Protein product: CASSPGGSYGQYF.

The chain is built from TRBV2 and TRBJ2-3; tentatively, D is TRBD1 or TRBD2 (5 bases each). Trimming left V 1 base short and J 4 bases short, with 9 bases between. This CDR3 region has 14 residues. The germline V gene has CDR1 SNHLY and CDR2 FYNNEI. CDR3 residues: CASSEVRGADTQYF. CDR3 coding DNA: TGTGCCAGCAGTGAAGTCCGAGGGGCAGATACGCAGTATTTT.

This chain joins TRBV7-8 and TRBJ1-3, with 8 nucleotides matching TRBD1. CDR3 length: 15 residues. J gave up 2 bases and V 4 bases, and 4 bases lay outside the gene matches. Germline V gene sequence: CDR1 SGHVS, CDR2 FQNEAQ. CDR3 in DNA: TGTGCCAGCAGCTCGACAGGGGAACCTGGAAACACCATATATTTT. It is translated as CASSSTGEPGNTIYF. Filled out from reference TRBV7-8 and TRBJ1-3, the complete variable domain reads GAGVSQSPRYKVAKRGQDVALRCDPISGHVSLFWYQQALGQGPEFLTYFQNEAQLDKSGLPSDRFFAERPEGSVSTLKIQRTQQEDSAVYLCASSSTGEPGNTIYFGEGSWLTVV.

This chain uses TRBV6-5 with TRBJ2-3; 10 bases match TRBD2. The CDR3 is 15 residues long. Germline V CDR1 and CDR2: MNHEY, SVGAGI. V lost 6 bases to trimming and J lost 5 bases; unmatched junction nucleotides: 8. The CDR3 spells CASRPSSGSVDTQYF. The CDR3 DNA follows: TGTGCCAGCAGACCTTCTAGCGGGAGTGTAGATACGCAGTATTTT.

V and J are TRBV11-2 and TRBJ1-1; D is undetermined. This CDR3 is 13 amino acids long. From germline, CDR1 is SGHAT and CDR2 FQNNGV. Deletions cut 1 base from V and 1 base from J, with 4 bases between. The CDR3 nucleotides read TGTGCCAGCAGCTTAGTCCCGAACACTGAAGCTTTCTTT. Translating it yields CASSLVPNTEAFF.